The rows below give T cell receptor beta chains drawn from one sample of a study of shared T cell receptors in the human thymus. Clones were read by immunoSEQ multiplex PCR, and TCRdb kept only the in-frame ones, dropping some. The sample includes approximately 68,000 clones, over 90% of them seen just once. The material sequenced was thymocytes. These receptors all stem from a human donor. Each CDR3 is given with its conserved first and last residue. D genes are given only for firm matches. Size tells how often a clone was seen (once, few, many) or the class of an expanded clone, and some rows leave it out.

>.|.|TRBV11-2
CASSSSFLLLSYEQYF
>.|.|TRBV11-2
CASSLDWQLGHTEAFF
>.|TRBD1|TRBV25-1
CASTGQGVVGHEAFF
>few|.|TRBV2
CASSELSQPQHF
>.|TRBD1|TRBV10-3
CAATTLDRDRVYEQYF
>once|.|TRBV7-9
CASSPPRGYTF
>.|.|TRBV11-2
CASSLDRRGAGLAKNIQYF
>once|TRBD1|TRBV19
CASSKLTGGGQPQHF
>.|.|TRBV19
CASSIHGSGANVLTF
>.|.|TRBV6-6
CASSSLPLGGIQYF
>once|.|TRBV4-3
CASSQGGNRVNYGYTF
>.|.|TRBV19
CASTDRSYGYTF
>few|.|TRBV27
CASSLRRGTANSPLHF
>.|.|TRBV5-1
CASSRGTLGNTEAFF
>.|.|TRBV4-1
CASSQEFGRLSGELFF
>.|.|TRBV14
CASSQDPPRASDTQYF
>.|TRBD2|TRBV5-6
CASSGRVYYEQYF
>few|TRBD1|TRBV7-9
CASSFGTELNTEAFF
>.|TRBD1|TRBV5-1
CATQRDRGRRGGSGELFF
>.|.|TRBV7-8
CASSLDILSLGGAWNEQFF
>once|.|TRBV19
CASSSPKLTAGGTEAFF
>.|.|TRBV9
CASSVDREDEETQYF
>.|TRBD1|TRBV4-1
CASSQDSRDRGQSGANVLTF
>.|.|TRBV5-1
CASSFRLGPHHTDTQYF
>few|TRBD1|TRBV27
CASSRTRDRVETQYF
>.|.|TRBV6-5
CASRHLPGGYGYTF
>once|TRBD1|TRBV5-1
CASSLGGRGHQPQHF
>once|.|TRBV28
CASLPRGGENEQFF